This T cell receptor (beta chain) was retrieved from a study of blood T cell repertoires in COVID-19. Background on the study: Material from acute and convalescent COVID-19 was sourced from the United States, Italy and Spain. Nucleic acid was either cDNA or gDNA, and it came from T cells, B-cell-depleted T cells, or PBMCs.

In the original workflow: Cell counts per sample came from amplifying reference gene primers. Method: immunoSEQ multiplex PCR; TCRdb's copy keeps in-frame clones and lacks some. The V and J calls and clone size are taken from that table; D and trimming were inferred from the DNA. The table has 70,000 to 95,000 clones, 85% to 95% seen once. The CDR3 runs 12 residues. V was cut by 4 bases and J by 6 bases, with 9 bases left in between. CDR1 MNHEY and CDR2 SVGEGT come from the germline V gene. The receptor was isolated from a woman aged 60-75 years with active COVID-19. The V call is TRBV6-2 or TRBV6-3, the J call TRBJ1-2; D uncertain. Sample: peripheral blood. The CDR3 DNA sequence: TGTGCCAGCAGTTTATACCCGGATGGCTACACCTTC. Amino acid sequence: CASSLYPDGYTF.